One and the same sample provided the 29 T cell receptor beta chains below, sequenced in a study of blood T cells in healthy people across ages. Through a sample-barcoded 5' primer and a J-beta primer mix, a second PCR was run for roughly 7 to 12 cycles. A single record per CDR3 protein comes from TCRdb applying MiXCR to the 5' RACE reads. The table lists 1.5 million to 2 million distinct CDR3 sequences, about 50% of them singletons. Material for sequencing was blood. The receptor set was obtained from a woman aged 40 to 50 in good health.

This chain joins TRBV14 and TRBJ2-7; TRBD2 matches at 7 bases. The tail of the sequence fits TRBJ2-5 better, so the J call may be wrong. In germline, CDR1 is SGHDN, CDR2 FVKESK. The CDR3 extends over 15 amino acids. Here the CDR3 DNA reads TGTGCCAGCAGCATTAGACTAGCCCTGGGGGAGACCCAGTACTTC. Translating gives CASSIRLALGETQYF.

Concerning this clonotype itself: One end of the junction varies from germline; a read error may be responsible. The chain links TRBV29-1 to TRBJ2-1, with 14 bases aligning to TRBD2. The CDR3 totals 17 residues. Germline V lookup: CDR1 SQVTM, CDR2 ANQGSEA. For the CDR3, the DNA is TGCAGCGCGCGGACTAGCGGGAGGACGAGCTCCTACAATGGGCAGTTCTTC. This encodes CSARTSGRTSSYNGQFF.

This clonotype occurred a few times. V gene TRBV20-1 combines with J gene TRBJ2-4; tentative D call: TRBD1 (6 bases). TRBJ2-7 matches the DNA end more closely, so the J call is doubtful. The CDR3 runs 16 residues. From germline, CDR1 is DFQATT and CDR2 SNEGSKA (reference sequence). CDR3 residues: CSARPAWDTVGYEQYF. DNA for the CDR3: TGCAGTGCTAGGCCCGCCTGGGACACAGTCGGCTACGAGCAGTACTTC.

The genes are TRBV2 and TRBJ1-2, with 7 bases lining up with TRBD1. From germline, CDR1 is SNHLY and CDR2 FYNNEI. The CDR3 is made up of 13 amino acids. The V segment lost 8 bases and the J segment 8 bases; nucleotides outside the gene matches: 11. In nucleotides, the CDR3 is TGTGCCAGCGCTGGGACAGTTGTAGGCGGCTACACCTTC. Its translation is CASAGTVVGGYTF.

V and J are TRBV20-1 and TRBJ2-5; unclear D gene. The CDR3 consists of 15 residues. Germline CDR1 and CDR2: DFQATT and SNEGSKA (reference sequence). V shed 0 bases and J shed 5 bases, with 16 bases lying between them. The DNA for the CDR3 is TGCAGTGCTAGAGATTTCGCAGGTACTGGGGAGACCCAGTACTTC. Amino acids: CSARDFAGTGETQYF.

The chain recombines TRBV10-1 with TRBJ1-2; possible D gene TRBD1, 6 bases. The CDR3 has 13 residues. Looked up from germline, CDR1 is WNHNN and CDR2 is SYGVQD (reference sequence). Trimming shortened V by 3 bases and J by 8 bases, and 13 bases separated the two germline ends. The CDR3, as DNA: TGCGCCAGCAGTGACTACAGGGATGGAGGCTACACCTTC. Protein sequence: CASSDYRDGGYTF.

V gene TRBV20-1 combines with J gene TRBJ2-1; 10 bases agree with TRBD2. Germline V gene lookup returns CDR1 DFQATT and CDR2 SNEGSKA (reference sequence). The V and J ends lost 3 bases and 5 bases, in that order; junction bases with no gene match: 4. The CDR3 is 14 amino acids. In DNA, the CDR3 is TGCAGTGCTAGGCTTAGCGGGGGGAACAATGAGCAGTTCTTC. Its translation: CSARLSGGNNEQFF.

This clonotype has more than one count but fewer than ten. V usage is TRBV7-3 and J usage is TRBJ1-2; TRBD1 is a possible D gene (6 bases). There are 13 residues in the CDR3. Trimming stripped 5 bases from V and 8 bases from J, with 15 bases between. Germline V gene lookup returns CDR1 SGHTA and CDR2 FQGTGA. DNA of the CDR3: TGTGCCAGCAGCGCGGGACACGGATCGGGCTACACCTTC. The encoded protein is CASSAGHGSGYTF.

The chain uses TRBV9 and TRBJ2-1; D uncertain. The CDR3 is 15 residues long. V was trimmed by 0 bases and J by 6 bases, leaving 13 bases between them. Germline loops: CDR1 SGDLS, CDR2 YYNGEE. CDR3 region: CASSVAVGSFNEQFF. DNA for the CDR3: TGTGCCAGCAGCGTAGCTGTGGGGTCTTTCAATGAGCAGTTCTTC.

The V and J genes are TRBV4-3 and TRBJ1-1, with a possible D match to TRBD1 (6 bases). Germline CDR1 reads LGHNA; CDR2 reads YSLEER. Deletions cut 3 bases from V and 0 bases from J, with 11 bases between. There are 15 residues in the CDR3. The CDR3 protein is CASSHGGTMNTEAFF. CDR3 sequence (DNA): TGCGCCAGCAGCCACGGGGGCACCATGAACACTGAAGCTTTCTTT.

This rearrangement joins TRBV20-1 to TRBJ1-2, with D maybe TRBD1 (6 bases). Per germline, CDR1 DFQATT and CDR2 SNEGSKA (reference sequence). Between the trimmed V and J ends, which lost 1 base and 1 base, there was a span of 10 bases. CDR3 length: 14 amino acids. This CDR3 reads CSARGGGLNYGYTF. DNA for the CDR3: TGCAGTGCTAGAGGGGGGGGGCTTAACTATGGCTACACCTTC.

A remark on this clonotype: Mismatch with germline at one junction end may stem from a read error. The rearrangement joins TRBV7-8 to TRBJ2-1, with D tentatively TRBD2 (5 bases). This CDR3 comprises 15 residues. CDR1 and CDR2 (germline): SGHVS, FQNEAQ. The CDR3 spells CASSAQSTRVNEQFF. The CDR3 region has the DNA TGTGCTAGCAGCGCACAATCAACGCGGGTCAATGAGCAGTTCTTC.

The chain couples TRBV7-9 to TRBJ2-1, with a tentative D call TRBD2 (5 bases). This CDR3 is 14 amino acids long. Germline V gene sequence: CDR1 SEHNR, CDR2 FQNEAQ (reference sequence). V dropped 8 bases and J dropped 0 bases, with 11 bases sitting between them. CDR3 in DNA: TGTGCCAGCCGTGGGGAGAACTCCTACAATGAGCAGTTCTTC. It encodes CASRGENSYNEQFF.

CDR3 DNA sequence: TGCAGTGCCTCAGGGGGCGCAGGTTCACCCCTCCACTTT. Encoded protein: CSASGGAGSPLHF. The chain employs TRBV20-1 and TRBJ1-6; 8 nucleotides line up with TRBD1. The V and J ends lost 6 bases and 9 bases, in that order; junction bases with no gene match: 7. CDR1 and CDR2 from the germline V gene are DFQATT and SNEGSKA (reference sequence). The CDR3 covers 13 residues.

This chain connects TRBV28 to TRBJ2-5; D gene uncertain. Trimming stripped 8 bases from V and 5 bases from J, with 12 bases between. The CDR3 consists of 12 residues. Germline lookup yields CDR1 MDHEN and CDR2 SYDVKM. The CDR3 here is CASVSWRETQYF. In DNA, the CDR3 is TGTGCCAGCGTTTCCTGGCGGGAGACCCAGTACTTC.

The CDR3 region is CASSYRGSGWQFF. Written as DNA, the CDR3 is TGTGCCAGCAGTTACAGGGGCTCCGGGTGGCAGTTCTTC. The genes are TRBV6-2 or TRBV6-3 and TRBJ2-1; a weak D match, TRBD1 (5 bases). This CDR3 comprises 13 residues. In germline, CDR1 is MNHEY, CDR2 SVGEGT. The ends were cut back, 2 bases at V and 12 bases at J, with 14 bases in the middle.

The V gene is TRBV12-3 or TRBV12-4, the J gene TRBJ2-3; D call uncertain. Deletions cut 6 bases from V and 6 bases from J, with 10 bases between. The CDR3 has 12 amino acids. As DNA, the CDR3 is TGTGCCAGCAGCGAGAAGGTGGATACGCAGTATTTT. Translated, it gives CASSEKVDTQYF.

On this clonotype: At one end, the junction sequence differs from germline, possibly due to a read error. The rearrangement links TRBV6-5 to TRBJ2-7; D is unclear. CDR1 and CDR2 from the germline V gene are MNHEY and SVGAGI. The CDR3 covers 14 residues. The CDR3 is CVSSSNRRTAEQYF. The CDR3 nucleotides are TGTGTCAGCAGCTCTAATAGACGGACCGCTGAGCAGTACTTC.

This clonotype has more than one count but fewer than ten. V and J are TRBV7-9 and TRBJ2-1; 7 nucleotides match TRBD1. V trimming: 1 base; J trimming: 7 bases; junction bases outside the gene matches: 7. Looked up from germline, CDR1 is SEHNR and CDR2 is FQNEAQ (reference sequence). There are 15 residues in the CDR3. The CDR3 region has the DNA TGTGCCAGCAGCTTAGGGACAGGCCTCAGGAATGAGCAGTTCTTC. Translated: CASSLGTGLRNEQFF.

This clonotype was seen ten or more times. This chain links TRBV4-1 with TRBJ2-3; a weak D match, TRBD2 (5 bases). CDR1 MGHRA and CDR2 YSYEKL come from the germline V gene. The CDR3 extends over 13 amino acids. V shed 1 base and J shed 6 bases, with 8 bases lying between them. The CDR3 reads CASSQGLADTQYF. CDR3 sequence (DNA): TGCGCCAGCAGCCAAGGGTTAGCGGATACGCAGTATTTT.

The rearrangement joins TRBV27 to TRBJ1-6, with D possibly TRBD1 on 5 matching bases. The V end was cut by 5 bases, the J end by 11 bases, with 10 bases between. The CDR3 extends over 12 amino acids. Germline lookup yields CDR1 MNHEY and CDR2 SMNVEV (reference sequence). This CDR3 is CASSQPGTPLHF. CDR3 nucleotide sequence: TGTGCCAGCAGTCAGCCAGGGACACCCCTCCACTTT.

This clonotype appeared a few times. The gene calls are TRBV4-2 and TRBJ1-2, with D possibly TRBD1 on 6 matching bases. This CDR3 comprises 15 residues. V lost 2 bases to trimming and J lost 4 bases, with 14 bases between them. CDR1 LGHNA and CDR2 YNFKEQ come from the germline V gene. This CDR3 reads CASSQSSGGPYGYTF. For the CDR3, the DNA is TGTGCCAGCAGCCAATCCTCGGGGGGGCCCTATGGCTACACCTTC.

This chain links TRBV9 with TRBJ2-1, with D uncertain. The germline CDR1 and CDR2 sequences are SGDLS and YYNGEE. The CDR3 has 15 residues. Trimming took 0 bases from V and 3 from J, leaving 10 bases between them. In DNA form, the CDR3 reads TGTGCCAGCAGCGTAGAACCCTTCAACTACAATGAGCAGTTCTTC. It translates to CASSVEPFNYNEQFF.

The chain uses TRBV7-2 and TRBJ2-3; 12 bases map to TRBD2. This CDR3 comprises 16 residues. After removal of 3 bases from V and 5 bases from J, the junction contained 6 bases not matched to a gene. Germline CDR1 is SGHTA and CDR2 is FQGNSA. The CDR3 DNA is TGTGCCAGCAGCTTCAGGACTAGCGGGGTTGGAGATACGCAGTATTTT. It yields the protein CASSFRTSGVGDTQYF.

V and J are TRBV13 and TRBJ2-4; 13 bases fit TRBD2. The J call may be wrong; the DNA end is better matched by TRBJ2-7. Germline V gene data show CDR1 as PRHDT and CDR2 as FYEKMQ (reference sequence). This CDR3 has 15 amino acids. CDR3 sequence: CASSPQTSGGREQYF. CDR3 in DNA: TGTGCCAGCAGCCCCCAGACTAGCGGGGGGCGCGAGCAGTACTTC.

The chain combines TRBV20-1 with TRBJ2-1; D might be TRBD1 or TRBD2, each matching 5 bases. Germline V CDR1 and CDR2: DFQATT, SNEGSKA (reference sequence). Deletions cut 6 bases from V and 9 bases from J, with 15 bases between. This CDR3 region has 12 residues. CDR3 DNA: TGCAGTGCCCCAAAGCCGGGGCGTGAGCAGTTCTTC. Translation gives CSAPKPGREQFF.

This clonotype showed up just a few times. The genes are TRBV28 and TRBJ2-3; D not resolved. V was pared by 2 bases and J by 6 bases, with 9 bases between. CDR3 length: 13 amino acids. Germline CDR1 MDHEN, CDR2 SYDVKM. For the CDR3, the DNA is TGTGCCAGCAGTTTACCCCCCAGGGATACGCAGTATTTT. Protein sequence: CASSLPPRDTQYF.

The J gene is TRBJ2-1, the V gene TRBV4-3; D is unresolved. The CDR3 has 13 residues. Trimming removed 1 base at V and 7 bases at J, with 8 bases between. The germline V gene has CDR1 LGHNA and CDR2 YSLEER. Here the CDR3 DNA reads TGCGCCAGCAGCCAAGGTCTTAGAAATGAGCAGTTCTTC. This gives the protein CASSQGLRNEQFF.

This chain links TRBV24-1 with TRBJ2-1, with D unresolved. Trimming took off 3 bases at V and 6 bases at J, with 14 bases between the two ends. The CDR3 extends over 15 amino acids. The V gene's germline CDR1 is KGHDR and CDR2 SFDVKD. In DNA form, the CDR3 reads TGTGCCACCAGTGATCCCCCCGGAAGCATCAATGAGCAGTTCTTC. Amino acid sequence: CATSDPPGSINEQFF.